The text below deals with one T cell receptor beta chain. In the original processing: Amplified reference gene primers provided the basis for estimating nucleated cell counts. Assay used: immunoSEQ multiplex PCR; TCRdb lists only in-frame clones, some missing. D and trimming were read from the DNA, whereas the V and J calls and clone size are those reported in that table. The sample includes 86,000 or so clones, about nine tenths of them seen just once. This sample stems from a study of blood T cell repertoires in COVID-19. Across the whole study: COVID-19 samples from acute and convalescent phases originated in the United States, Italy and Spain. In each case, the material was cDNA or gDNA derived from T cells, B-cell-depleted T cells, or PBMCs.

This CDR3 is 15 amino acids long. Trimming removed 2 bases from V and 2 bases from J, with 10 bases in between. Germline CDR1 is KGHSH and CDR2 is LQKENI. Sequenced material: peripheral blood. This TCR derives from a man in his forties or fifties with active or convalescent COVID-19. The rearrangement uses TRBV18 and TRBJ1-3, with D possibly matching TRBD1 (5 bases). DNA of the CDR3: TGTGCCAGCTCACCAGCCAGGGCGGCTGGAAACACCATATATTTT. It yields the protein CASSPARAAGNTIYF.